The entry below describes one T cell receptor (beta chain). Its antigen is undetermined. The CDR3 has 19 amino acids. CDR1 and CDR2 from the germline V gene are MNHEY and SMNVEV (reference sequence). The J segment lost 8 bases and the V segment lost 4 bases, leaving 23 bases of the junction unmatched. This specimen belongs to a study of T-cell reconstitution after alpha-beta-depleted transplantation in children. Notes on the study in general: T-cell numbers and diversity one year post-transplant derived largely from freshly generated T cells. Some patients' high day-60 TCRbeta diversity was attributed to recipient cells surviving conditioning. As was reported, about two months after transplant, alpha-beta T cells came from several hundred expanded graft clones.

Preparation of the TCRbeta library was carried out with unique molecular identifiers. TCRdb recomputed calls from the PCR reads with MiXCR, one row per CDR3 protein. The table has around 300,000 distinct CDR3 sequences, 10% seen once. The J gene is TRBJ2-3, the V gene TRBV27, with TRBD2 matching over 8 bases. The sequence came from a boy in the first two years of life with acute myeloid leukemia, due to receive a stem cell transplant. Sequenced here: PBMCs, sampled before TCRalphabeta/CD19-depleted stem cell transplant. This CDR3 reads CASSSSAGRALPSYSTQYF. CDR3 nucleotides: TGTGCCAGCAGTTCCTCCGCCGGGAGGGCCCTCCCATCCTACAGTACGCAGTATTTT.